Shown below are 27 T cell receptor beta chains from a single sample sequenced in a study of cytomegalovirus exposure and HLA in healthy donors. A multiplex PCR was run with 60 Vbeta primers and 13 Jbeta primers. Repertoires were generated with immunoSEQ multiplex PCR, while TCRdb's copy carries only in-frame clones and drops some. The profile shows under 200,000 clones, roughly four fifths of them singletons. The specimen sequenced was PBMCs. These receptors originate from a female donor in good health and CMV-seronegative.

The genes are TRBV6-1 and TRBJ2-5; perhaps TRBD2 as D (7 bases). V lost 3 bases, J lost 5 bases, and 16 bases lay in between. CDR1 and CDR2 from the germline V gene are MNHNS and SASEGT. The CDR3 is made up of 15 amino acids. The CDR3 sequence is CASSDLLGGQETQYF. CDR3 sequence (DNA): TGTGCCAGCAGTGACCTACTGGGGGGGCAGGAGACCCAGTACTTC.

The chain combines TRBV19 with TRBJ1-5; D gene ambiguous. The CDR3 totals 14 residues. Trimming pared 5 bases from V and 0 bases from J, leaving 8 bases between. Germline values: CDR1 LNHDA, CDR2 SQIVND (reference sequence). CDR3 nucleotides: TGTGCCAGTAGTGTTACTTATAGCAATCAGCCCCAGCATTTT. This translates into CASSVTYSNQPQHF.

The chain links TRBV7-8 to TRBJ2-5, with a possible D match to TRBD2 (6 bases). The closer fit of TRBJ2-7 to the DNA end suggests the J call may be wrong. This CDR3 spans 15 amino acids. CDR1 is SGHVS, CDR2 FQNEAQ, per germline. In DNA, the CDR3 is TGTGCCAGCAGCTCGATACCGGGAGCAAACTACGAGCAGTACTTC. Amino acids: CASSSIPGANYEQYF.

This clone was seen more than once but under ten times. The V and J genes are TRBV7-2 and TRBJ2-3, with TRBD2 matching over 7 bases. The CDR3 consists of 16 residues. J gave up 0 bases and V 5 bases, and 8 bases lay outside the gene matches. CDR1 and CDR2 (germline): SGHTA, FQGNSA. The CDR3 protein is CASSPSLGRSTDTQYF. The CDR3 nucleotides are TGTGCCAGCAGCCCGAGCCTCGGGAGGAGCACAGATACGCAGTATTTT. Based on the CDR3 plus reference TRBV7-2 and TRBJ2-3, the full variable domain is GAGVSQSPSNKVTEKGKDVELRCDPISGHTALYWYRQSLGQGLEFLIYFQGNSAPDKSGLPSDRFSAERTGGSVSTLTIQRTQQEDSAVYLCASSPSLGRSTDTQYFGPGTRLTVL.

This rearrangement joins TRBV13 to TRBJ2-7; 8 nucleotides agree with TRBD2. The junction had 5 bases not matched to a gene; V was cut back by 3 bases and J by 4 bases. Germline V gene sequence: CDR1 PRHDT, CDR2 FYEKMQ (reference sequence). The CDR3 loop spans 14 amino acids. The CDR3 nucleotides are TGTGCCAGCAGCTTCTCGGGGGGGCATTACGAGCAGTACTTC. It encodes CASSFSGGHYEQYF.

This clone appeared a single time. The CDR3 sequence: CASSLTPGTSGDTDTQYF. The CDR3 DNA reads TGTGCCAGCAGCTTGACACCCGGGACTAGCGGGGATACAGATACGCAGTATTTT. The chain links TRBV7-9 to TRBJ2-3; 13 bases are a match to TRBD2. The germline gives CDR1 SEHNR, CDR2 FQNEAQ (reference sequence). V lost 3 bases and J lost 3; bases outside the gene matches: 9. This CDR3 has 18 residues.

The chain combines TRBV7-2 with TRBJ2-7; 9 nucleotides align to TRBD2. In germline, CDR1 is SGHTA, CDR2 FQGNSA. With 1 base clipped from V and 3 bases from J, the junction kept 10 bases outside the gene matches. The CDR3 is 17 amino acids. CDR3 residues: CASSLGPRGTSYYEQYF. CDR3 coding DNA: TGTGCCAGCAGCTTAGGACCGAGGGGGACTAGCTACTACGAGCAGTACTTC.

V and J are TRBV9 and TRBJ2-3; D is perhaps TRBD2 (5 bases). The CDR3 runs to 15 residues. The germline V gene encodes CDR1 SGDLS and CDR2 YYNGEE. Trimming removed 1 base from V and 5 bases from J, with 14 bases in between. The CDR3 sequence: CASSVYGVGGDTQYF. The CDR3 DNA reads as TGTGCCAGCAGCGTATACGGGGTCGGAGGAGATACGCAGTATTTT.

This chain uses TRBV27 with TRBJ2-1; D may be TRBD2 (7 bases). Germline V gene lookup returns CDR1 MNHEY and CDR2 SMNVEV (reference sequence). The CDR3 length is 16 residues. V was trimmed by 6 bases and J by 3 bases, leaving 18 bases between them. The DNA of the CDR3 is TGTGCCAGCAGCCCAACCTCGGGGGGCGTCTACAATGAGCAGTTCTTC. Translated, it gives CASSPTSGGVYNEQFF.

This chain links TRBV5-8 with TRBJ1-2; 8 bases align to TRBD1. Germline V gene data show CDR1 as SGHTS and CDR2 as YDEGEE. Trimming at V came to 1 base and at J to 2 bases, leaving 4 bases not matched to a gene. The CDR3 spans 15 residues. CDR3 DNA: TGTGCCAGCAGCTTGAGGCAGGGGGCGAACTATGGCTACACCTTC. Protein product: CASSLRQGANYGYTF.

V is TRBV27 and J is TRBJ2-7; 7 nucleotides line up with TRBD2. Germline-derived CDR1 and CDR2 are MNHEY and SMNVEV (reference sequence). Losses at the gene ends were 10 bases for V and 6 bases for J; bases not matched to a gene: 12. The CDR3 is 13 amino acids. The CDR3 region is CATRKEGGAEQYF. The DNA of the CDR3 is TGTGCCACCAGAAAGGAGGGAGGGGCCGAGCAGTACTTC.

DNA for the CDR3: TGCAGCGTTGAAGGGAGAGGAGGGAGCACTGAAGCTTTCTTT. Its translation: CSVEGRGGSTEAFF. The chain employs TRBV29-1 and TRBJ1-1; D is uncertain. The ends were cut back, 1 base at V and 4 bases at J, with 13 bases in the middle. From germline, CDR1 is SQVTM and CDR2 ANQGSEA. CDR3 size: 14 residues.

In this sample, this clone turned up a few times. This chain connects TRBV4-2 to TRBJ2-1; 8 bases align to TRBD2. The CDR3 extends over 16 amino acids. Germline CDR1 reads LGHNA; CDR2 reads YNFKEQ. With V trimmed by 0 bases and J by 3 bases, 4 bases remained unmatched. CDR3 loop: CASSQDPSGYYNEQFF. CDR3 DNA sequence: TGTGCCAGCAGCCAAGATCCTAGCGGGTACTACAATGAGCAGTTCTTC.

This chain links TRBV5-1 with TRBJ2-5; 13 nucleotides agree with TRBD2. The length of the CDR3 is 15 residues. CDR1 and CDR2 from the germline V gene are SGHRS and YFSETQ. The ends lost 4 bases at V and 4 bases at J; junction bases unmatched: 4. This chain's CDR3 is CASSGGLAGLETQYF. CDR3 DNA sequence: TGCGCCAGCAGCGGGGGACTAGCGGGATTAGAGACCCAGTACTTC. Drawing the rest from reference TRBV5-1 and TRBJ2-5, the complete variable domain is KAGVTQTPRYLIKTRGQQVTLSCSPISGHRSVSWYQQTPGQGLQFLFEYFSETQRNKGNFPGRFSGRQFSNSRSEMNVSTLELGDSALYLCASSGGLAGLETQYFGPGTRLLVL.

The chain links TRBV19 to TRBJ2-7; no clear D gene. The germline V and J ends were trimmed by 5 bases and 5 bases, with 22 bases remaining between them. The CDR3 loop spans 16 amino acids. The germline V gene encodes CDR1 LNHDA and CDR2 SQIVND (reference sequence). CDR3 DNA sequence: TGTGCCAGTAGTGTGACGACCGGGTCCCATTGGGACGAGCAGTACTTC. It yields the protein CASSVTTGSHWDEQYF.

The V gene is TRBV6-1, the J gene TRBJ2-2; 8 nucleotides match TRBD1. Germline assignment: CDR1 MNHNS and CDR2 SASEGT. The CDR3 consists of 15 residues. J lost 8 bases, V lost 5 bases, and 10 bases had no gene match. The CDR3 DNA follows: TGTGCCAGCAGTACCGGAAGGTGGACAGGGGGGGAGCTGTTTTTT. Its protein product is CASSTGRWTGGELFF.

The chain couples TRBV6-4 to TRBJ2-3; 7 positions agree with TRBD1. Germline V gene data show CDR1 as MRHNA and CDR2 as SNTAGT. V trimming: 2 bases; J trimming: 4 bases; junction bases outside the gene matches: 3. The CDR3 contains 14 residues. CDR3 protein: CASSDGQGADTQYF. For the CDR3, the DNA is TGTGCCAGCAGTGACGGGCAGGGGGCAGATACGCAGTATTTT.

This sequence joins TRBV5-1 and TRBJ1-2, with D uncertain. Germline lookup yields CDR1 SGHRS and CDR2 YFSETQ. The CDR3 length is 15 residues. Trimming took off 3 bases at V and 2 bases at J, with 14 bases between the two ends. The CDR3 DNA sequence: TGCGCCAGCAGCTCAACCCTAAGCGGGAACTATGGCTACACCTTC. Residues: CASSSTLSGNYGYTF.

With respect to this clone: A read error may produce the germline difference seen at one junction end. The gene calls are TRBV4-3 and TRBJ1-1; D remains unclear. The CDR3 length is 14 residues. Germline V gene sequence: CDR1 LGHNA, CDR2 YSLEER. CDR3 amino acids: CASSEDVGATEAFF. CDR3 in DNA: TGCGCCAGCAGCGAAGACGTGGGAGCCACTGAAGCTTTCTTT.

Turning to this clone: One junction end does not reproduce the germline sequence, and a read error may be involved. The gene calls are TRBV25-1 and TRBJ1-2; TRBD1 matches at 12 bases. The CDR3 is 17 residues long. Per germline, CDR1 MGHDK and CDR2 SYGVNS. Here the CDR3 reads CASSESLGQGAYYGHTF. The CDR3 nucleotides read TGTGCCAGCAGTGAATCCCTGGGACAGGGGGCGTACTATGGCCACACCTTC.

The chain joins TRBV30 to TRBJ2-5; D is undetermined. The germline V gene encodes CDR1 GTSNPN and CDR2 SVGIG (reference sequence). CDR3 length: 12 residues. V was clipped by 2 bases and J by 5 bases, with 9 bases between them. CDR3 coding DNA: TGTGCCTGGAGTAGTCCGGTGGAGACCCAGTACTTC. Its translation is CAWSSPVETQYF.

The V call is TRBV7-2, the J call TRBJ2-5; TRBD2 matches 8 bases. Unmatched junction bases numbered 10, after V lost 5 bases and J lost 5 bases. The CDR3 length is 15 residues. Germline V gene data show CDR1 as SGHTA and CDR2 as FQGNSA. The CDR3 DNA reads TGTGCCAGCAGCCTGCTAGCGGGCCCGCGGGAGACCCAGTACTTC. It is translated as CASSLLAGPRETQYF.

DNA for the CDR3: TGTGCCAGCAGTGAAAGGACTAGGGGGGAGACCCAGTACTTC. It codes for CASSERTRGETQYF. The V and J genes are TRBV6-1 and TRBJ2-5, with D possibly TRBD2 on 7 matching bases. The CDR3 runs 14 residues. Deletions cut 2 bases from V and 5 bases from J, with 12 bases between. CDR1 and CDR2 (germline): MNHNS, SASEGT.

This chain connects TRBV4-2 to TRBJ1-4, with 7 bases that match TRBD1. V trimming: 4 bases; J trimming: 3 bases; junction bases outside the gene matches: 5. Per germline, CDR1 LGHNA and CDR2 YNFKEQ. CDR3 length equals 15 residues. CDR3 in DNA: TGTGCCAGCAGCCCTGGGGGACAGTCTAATGAAAAACTGTTTTTT. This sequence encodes CASSPGGQSNEKLFF.

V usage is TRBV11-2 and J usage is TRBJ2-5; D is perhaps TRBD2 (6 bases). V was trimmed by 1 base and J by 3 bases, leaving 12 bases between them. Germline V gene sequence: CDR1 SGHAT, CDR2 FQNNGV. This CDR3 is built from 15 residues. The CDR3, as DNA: TGTGCCAGCAGCTTAGGGCCCGGGGGAAAAGAGACCCAGTACTTC. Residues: CASSLGPGGKETQYF.

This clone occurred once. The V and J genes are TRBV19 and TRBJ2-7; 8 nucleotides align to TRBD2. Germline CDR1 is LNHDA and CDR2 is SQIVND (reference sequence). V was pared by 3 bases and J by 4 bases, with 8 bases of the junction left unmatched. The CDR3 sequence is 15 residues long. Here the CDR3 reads CASSILAGSRYEQYF. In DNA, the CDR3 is TGTGCCAGTAGTATTTTAGCGGGGTCTAGGTACGAGCAGTACTTC.

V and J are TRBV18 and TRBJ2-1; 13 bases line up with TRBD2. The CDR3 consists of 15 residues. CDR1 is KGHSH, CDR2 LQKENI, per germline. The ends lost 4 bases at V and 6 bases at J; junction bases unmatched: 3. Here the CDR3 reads CASSLRTSGSNEQFF. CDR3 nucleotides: TGTGCCAGCTCACTCCGGACTAGCGGGAGCAATGAGCAGTTCTTC.